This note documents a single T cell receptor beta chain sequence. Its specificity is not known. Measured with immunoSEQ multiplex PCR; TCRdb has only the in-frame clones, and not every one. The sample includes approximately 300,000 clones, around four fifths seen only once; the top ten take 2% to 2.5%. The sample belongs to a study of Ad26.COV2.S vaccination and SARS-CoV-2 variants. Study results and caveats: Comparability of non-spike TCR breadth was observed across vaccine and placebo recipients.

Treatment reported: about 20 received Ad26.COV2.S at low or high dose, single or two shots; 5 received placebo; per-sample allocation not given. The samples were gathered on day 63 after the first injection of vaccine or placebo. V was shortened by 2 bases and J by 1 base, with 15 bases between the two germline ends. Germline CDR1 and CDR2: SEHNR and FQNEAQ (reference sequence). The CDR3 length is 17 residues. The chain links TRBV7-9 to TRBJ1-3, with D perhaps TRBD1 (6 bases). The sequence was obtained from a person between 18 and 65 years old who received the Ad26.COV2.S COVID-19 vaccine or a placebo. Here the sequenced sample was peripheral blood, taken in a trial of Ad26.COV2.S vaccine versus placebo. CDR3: CASSLSLQGYSGNTIYF. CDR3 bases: TGTGCCAGCAGCTTAAGCTTACAGGGTTATTCTGGAAACACCATATATTTT.